This paragraph covers one T cell receptor beta chain sequence. Its antigen remains unidentified. There are no base qualities to consult, and no much larger clone falls within one base. V ends up 7 bases short and J 5 bases short, with an unmatched junction base count of 11. Spanning cysteine to phenylalanine, the CDR3 consists of 15 amino acids. Just CDR3 DNA is preserved here, 45 bases in frame from base 1. The germline V gene provides CDR1 MNHNS and CDR2 SASEGT. The method was the immunoSEQ multiplex PCR assay. For the multiplex PCR, a mixture combining 60 forward primers for TCR Vbeta segments and 13 reverse primers for TCR Jbeta segments was used. A multiplex PCR assay on genomic DNA amplified the CDR3 region of rearranged TCR beta genes. The amplified TCR beta libraries were sequenced on the Illumina HiSeq System as 87-base-pair reads. The original pipeline was this. A later analysis counted about 80 million unique TCR beta chains across the 650 to 800 repertoires, and some 11 million of these chains were shared by at least two donors. To remove PCR and sequencing errors, raw reads were error-corrected and collapsed into unique sequences using a nearest-neighbor algorithm that merged closely related sequences. V, D and J gene segments were assigned by aligning CDR3 sequences to IMGT reference sequences. For a sequence to be retained, at least a six-nucleotide match to both a V gene segment and a J gene segment was required. Rearrangements were classified as productive when the CDR3 lacked stop codons and remained in frame with V and J, and all other rearrangements were classified as non-productive. CDR3 was defined according to IMGT convention as the region running from the second conserved V-encoded cysteine to the conserved J-encoded phenylalanine. The earlier analysis of 500 to 650 of the donors excluded any sequence lacking an unambiguous match to a single V gene segment. An earlier analysis of roughly 590 of the donors called V segments functional above 56.7% productive rearrangements and segregating when the between-donor standard deviation exceeded 5%. A statistical classification framework was developed to diagnose cytomegalovirus status using the catalog of TCR beta chain sequences. A later analysis assigned V and J genes by comparing TCR nucleotide sequences with IMGT/GENE-DB human TR gene sequences. A later analysis assigned CDR3 sequences and most-parsimonious VDJ recombination scenarios with the TCRdist pipeline. In a later analysis, every TCR beta chain was defined by the combination of its CDR3 amino acid sequence and its V-gene family, and reads without a unique V-gene family were dropped. To address suspected cross-contamination and a sequencing artifact, a later analysis removed roughly 580 highly shared, low-generation-probability nucleotide sequences. In a later analysis, a clonal expansion index was calculated for each public chain from normalized within-repertoire ranks of inferred template counts. In a later analysis, generation probabilities were computed with a VDJ recombination model fitted to out-of-frame rearrangements, and the resulting probabilities were checked against IGoR. Hypergeometric tests were used in a later analysis to score TCR-TCR, TCR-HLA and TCR-CMV co-occurrence, with a repertoire-size bias correction applied to the TCR pairs. To estimate false discovery rates, a later analysis permuted the HLA or CMV assignments 20 times. In a later analysis, co-occurring TCRs were grouped with DBSCAN, and TCRdist sequence similarity was added when clustering was performed within HLA-allele-positive subsets. For co-occurrence clustering, repertoires with fewer than 30,000 or more than 120,000 public chains were excluded, along with several repertoires with anomalous nucleotide sharing. In TCRdb, the immuneACCESS table is reduced to in-frame sequences with V and J assigned. These tables do not hold every clone; where another copy was compared, an unresolved V gene accounts for under half, and the others remain unexplained. V, J and clone size were drawn from that table, and D and trimming were deduced from the DNA. The sample profile shows approximately 150,000 clones; approximately 77% of them were found once. The ten biggest clones cover 3% to 4.5% of the sample.

This record belongs to a study of cytomegalovirus exposure and HLA in healthy donors (TCRdb year 2017). Regarding the study in general: In an earlier analysis of under 750 of the donors, 250 to 350 Gb of sequence data and some 100 million unique TCR beta sequences from roughly 190 million T cells were reported. An early release covering roughly 640 HLA-typed donors comprised approximately 290 gigabases of sequencing data and around 80 million unique TCR sequences. Of the 350 to 400 genotyped donors, over 70% fell in the genetic ancestry cluster associated with self-reported Caucasian donors. The study aimed to test whether cataloging public T cell receptors could reveal signatures of past pathogen exposure. The T cell repertoires of 666 subjects were profiled by immunosequencing and related to cytomegalovirus serostatus. Along with the roughly 700-subject first cohort, a separate validation cohort of over a hundred different subjects was used. To predict cytomegalovirus infection status, the study combined high-throughput TCR immunosequencing, statistical association of individual TCRs with disease status, and machine learning. A later analysis re-examined previously published TCR beta repertoires from 610 or so donors and added high-resolution HLA genotyping to investigate patterns of TCR occurrence. Rather than drawing on any new phenotypic data, the later analysis identified candidate immune exposures from TCR beta sequences and the way those sequences occurred across donors. An earlier analysis of more than 450 of the donors used high-throughput TCR beta sequencing to judge whether each TCR beta V gene segment behaved as functional or pseudogenic. Donor age, sex, ethnicity and CMV serostatus were compiled alongside the repertoire data. A later genetic analysis took genome-wide SNP genotypes for about 65% of the 666 donors and used that subset as a discovery cohort. Every discovery cohort repertoire had been produced on one sequencing platform. HLA typing included class I and class II loci at four-digit resolution. Typing coverage differed by locus: A, B, C, DRB1 and DQB1 were typed in about 620-630 donors, DQA1 in about 510, DPA1 in some 570, and DPB1 in around 490. Four to six DR-DQ haplotypes were handled as single units for association and clustering, since linkage in the cohort was strong. Across some 400 genotyped donors of the cohort, an average of roughly 250,000 unique TCR beta nucleotide sequences per donor were sequenced, and roughly 17% of those sequences were non-productive.

The cohort comprised some 730 healthy bone marrow donors. At the time of sampling, all cohort members were nominally healthy, though unrecorded immune exposures were likely present. The donor tested CMV seropositive, placing the donor among the 250 to 350 seropositive members of the cohort. A peripheral blood sample was provided by each donor, and peripheral blood mononuclear cells were used for TCR beta sequencing. Genomic DNA was extracted from the blood cell samples with the Qiagen DNeasy Blood Extraction Kit. Overall results and qualifications from the work: In a later analysis, around 17,000 TCR beta sequences were associated with specific HLA alleles at a false discovery rate of 0.05. The only immune exposure information available for the cohort was CMV serostatus. HLA typing was unavailable for some donors at each locus, so association tests used only the typed subset. Most TCR sequences were observed very rarely across donors, whereas some public TCRs were present in many individuals. In an earlier analysis of around 600 of the donors, most TCR beta V segments were observed in productive rearrangements about 87% or about 30% of the time, broadly matching IMGT annotations. Linkage disequilibrium might explain the correlated functional status among segregating V segments, but an unknown experimental factor could not be excluded. In a later analysis, HLA-associated TCR beta chains were found to be more clonally expanded and to have lower generation probabilities than equally common non-associated chains. Roughly uniform sequencing depth across donors was assumed in presence/absence analyses, although this assumption may not hold. A later genetic analysis associated a missense DCLRE1C variant with V-gene and J-gene trimming of TCR beta chains, and an independent cohort replicated the association. In a later analysis, TCR association rates were found to vary across HLA loci, with the most associated TCRs seen for DRB1 alleles and the fewest for HLA-C alleles. Most CMV-associated TCR beta chains appeared to be HLA-restricted in a later analysis, and the HLA associations seemed to be driven largely by CMV exposure. A group of highly shared sequence variants was considered likely to be a technical artifact of the sequencing pipeline. In a later analysis, several top co-occurrence clusters were reported to appear linked to parvovirus B19, influenza, CMV and Epstein-Barr virus. The cohort was sequenced for TCR beta chains only, and without alpha or paired-chain data the features that could be detected were limited. Strong co-occurrence of HLA alleles, especially DR and DQ, made assigning TCR associations to individual alleles difficult. Because counts were too low, about 15 rarely observed V segments, including chromosome 9 orphons, were left out of the earlier analysis of 500 to 750 of the donors. The study listed 150 to 200 TCR beta chains as associated with cytomegalovirus. It was suggested by the authors that the approach could potentially be generalized to other disease states and immunological phenotypes. The classifier was reported to diagnose cytomegalovirus status with high specificity and sensitivity in both the original and validation cohorts. A further reported finding was that TCR beta sequences accurately predicted the HLA-A and HLA-B alleles for most subjects in the first cohort. A later genetic analysis reported fewer N-insertions in productive TCRs among donors in an Asian-associated ancestry cluster than the approximately 700-donor mean. In vitro tests confirmed that a few of the cytomegalovirus-associated TCR beta chains recognize cytomegalovirus antigens. Because the 87-base-pair reads could not distinguish some IMGT-functional V segments, including TRBV6-2 and TRBV6-3, those segments were excluded.

The rearrangement combines TRBV6-1 with TRBJ2-5, and TRBD1 matches 9 of the central bases. The TCR originated in a man aged 30 to 45 in good health and CMV-seropositive. Specimen: PBMCs. The CDR3 region: CASNNLTGGAETQYF. The DNA sequence reads TGTGCCAGCAATAATTTAACAGGGGGCGCCGAGACCCAGTACTTC.